The rows below give T cell receptor beta chains drawn from one sample of a study of blood T cell repertoires in COVID-19. TCRdb keeps only in-frame clones here, not all; method: immunoSEQ multiplex PCR. The table records 300,000 or so clones, around 89% of them present only once. The source material was peripheral blood. These receptors were obtained from a young man who had recovered from COVID-19. Each CDR3 is given with its conserved first and last residue. The D gene is left open where the match is weak. The size of a clone is reported for some rows only, either as once, few or many, or as a class for expanded clones.

v_call,j_call,d_call,clone_size,cdr3_nt,cdr3_aa
TRBV5-5,TRBJ2-5,TRBD2,-,TGTGCCAGCAGCTTGGCCCGGGCGGGAGGTGGGCAAGAGACCCAGTACTTC,CASSLARAGGGQETQYF
TRBV5-4,TRBJ2-1,TRBD2,-,TGTGCCGCCGCAGATAGCGGGAGCATCCACAATGAGCAGTTCTTC,CAAADSGSIHNEQFF
TRBV10-3,TRBJ1-1,-,-,TGTGCCATCAGTGAGTCAAAGGGCGGGAGGCTCACTGAAGCTTTCTTT,CAISESKGGRLTEAFF
TRBV24-1,TRBJ2-1,-,-,TGTGCCACCAGTCAGGGGCTCTACAATGAGCAGTTCTTC,CATSQGLYNEQFF
TRBV7-3,TRBJ2-7,-,-,TGTGCCAGCAGCTTGCGGGACAGCTCCTACGAGCAGTACTTC,CASSLRDSSYEQYF
TRBV4-1,TRBJ2-7,TRBD2,-,TGCGCCAGCAGTCTGAACCCAGCGGGAAGTTCCTACGAGCAGTACTTC,CASSLNPAGSSYEQYF
TRBV7-6,TRBJ2-5,-,-,TGTGCCAGCAGCTTATCAGTGGTTCAAGAGACCCAGTACTTC,CASSLSVVQETQYF
TRBV12-2,TRBJ1-6,-,-,TGTGCAAGTCGCTTAGCCTTTGGCCACAGTCCCTGGCGATTTTCTTCACCCCTCCACTTT,CASRLAFGHSPWRFSSPLHF
TRBV2,TRBJ2-2,TRBD1,-,TGTGCCAGCAGTGAAGCAGTGGACAGGGGCTTGACCGGGGAGCTGTTTTTT,CASSEAVDRGLTGELFF
TRBV19,TRBJ2-3,TRBD2,once,TGTGCCAGTAGGAGACTAGCGAGCACAGATACGCAGTATTTT,CASRRLASTDTQYF
TRBV7-9,TRBJ2-1,-,-,TGTGCCAGCAGTCGAGCTAGCTCCTACAATGAGCAGTTCTTC,CASSRASSYNEQFF
TRBV6-2/TRBV6-3,TRBJ1-3,-,-,TGTGCCAGCAGTTACGGGGGGACGTCTGGAAACACCATATATTTT,CASSYGGTSGNTIYF
TRBV5-4,TRBJ2-3,TRBD2,-,TGTGCCAGCACCAGGGACCCAGGGAGGGGCACAGATACGCAGTATTTT,CASTRDPGRGTDTQYF
TRBV11-3,TRBJ2-2,TRBD2,-,TGTGCCAGCAGCTTAGGGGCGGGGGGACCGACCGGGGAGCTGTTTTTT,CASSLGAGGPTGELFF
TRBV7-3,TRBJ1-1,TRBD1,-,TGTGCCAGCAGCTTAACTCAGACAGGGGGCAGGACTGAAGCTTTCTTT,CASSLTQTGGRTEAFF
TRBV7-9,TRBJ2-5,TRBD2,-,TGTGCCAGCAGCCCAGGACTAGCGCTCCAAGAGACCCAGTACTTC,CASSPGLALQETQYF
TRBV2,TRBJ1-1,TRBD1,-,TGTGCCAGCAGTTGGACAGGGATATCGACTGAAGCTTTCTTT,CASSWTGISTEAFF
TRBV6-1,TRBJ2-2,-,-,TGTGCCAGCAGTGAGCCGGGACAAGTCACCGGGGAGCTGTTTTTT,CASSEPGQVTGELFF
TRBV7-6,TRBJ1-1,-,once,TGTGCCAGCAGCTTAGGGGGCGGAATGAACACTGAAGCTTTCTTT,CASSLGGGMNTEAFF
TRBV27,TRBJ2-7,TRBD2,-,TGTGCCAGCAGTTTTAGTGGGAGGGCCCTCTACGAGCAGTACTTC,CASSFSGRALYEQYF
TRBV7-8,TRBJ2-7,TRBD1,-,TGTGCCAGCAGCAGGGACAGGGAGGTGAACGAGCAGTACTTC,CASSRDREVNEQYF
TRBV3-1/TRBV3-2,TRBJ1-4,TRBD1,-,TGTGCCAGCAGCCCGGGACAGCGGAATGAAAAACTGTTTTTT,CASSPGQRNEKLFF
TRBV20-1,TRBJ1-1,-,once,TGCAGTGCTAGTCCTAGGAACACTGAAGCTTTCTTT,CSASPRNTEAFF
TRBV19,TRBJ2-1,TRBD1,-,TGTGCCAGTAGGCCTCTAGGGGGCCAAACCTACAATGAGCAGTTCTTC,CASRPLGGQTYNEQFF
TRBV5-4,TRBJ1-2,-,-,TGTGCCAGCAGCGTCGACCCACAGGGTGGCGGCTACACCTTC,CASSVDPQGGGYTF
TRBV5-1,TRBJ2-3,-,-,TGCGCCAGCAGCTTGAATTCTAGAGGTGCTGGAGCAGATACGCAGTATTTT,CASSLNSRGAGADTQYF
TRBV11-2,TRBJ1-2,TRBD1,-,TGTGCCAGCAGCTTAGATTGGGCCTCCCGGGACAGTTATGGCTACACCTTC,CASSLDWASRDSYGYTF
TRBV30,TRBJ1-3,-,-,TGTGCCTGGAGTTCCCCCTCTGCAGGGAACTCTGGAAACACCATATATTTT,CAWSSPSAGNSGNTIYF
TRBV5-8,TRBJ1-2,TRBD1,-,TGTGCCAGCAGCCCTCAGGACAGGATAACGTATGGCTACACCTTC,CASSPQDRITYGYTF
TRBV11-3,TRBJ2-2,-,-,TGTGCCAGCAGCGGAATGGGAGGGGGAGACACCGGGGAGCTGTTTTTT,CASSGMGGGDTGELFF
TRBV18,TRBJ1-1,-,-,TGTGCCAGCTCACTTTCAGGGGTTAGCACTGAAGCTTTCTTT,CASSLSGVSTEAFF
TRBV6-5,TRBJ1-1,-,-,TGTGCCAGCAGTTACTCTGTCACAGGGATCGATACTGAAGCTTTCTTT,CASSYSVTGIDTEAFF
TRBV19,TRBJ2-7,TRBD1,-,TGTGCCAGTAGTGAAGAGCAGGGGGCGGCCTACGAGCAGTACTTC,CASSEEQGAAYEQYF
TRBV19,TRBJ2-5,TRBD1,-,TGTGCCAGTCGGGGATCGGGACAGGGGCAAGAGACCCAGTACTTC,CASRGSGQGQETQYF
TRBV29-1,TRBJ2-2,-,-,TGCAGCGTCCAGGGTGTCCAGAACACCGGGGAGCTGTTTTTT,CSVQGVQNTGELFF
TRBV11-2,TRBJ1-1,-,once,TGTGCCAGCAGAGACTTGGGAGGCAAGACTGAAGCTTTCTTT,CASRDLGGKTEAFF
TRBV24-1,TRBJ2-3,-,-,TGTGCCACCGCAACAGGGAGCACAGATACGCAGTATTTT,CATATGSTDTQYF
TRBV6-5,TRBJ1-1,TRBD1,-,TGTGCCAGCAGTTACTCCCCGGGACAGGGGGCAACTGAAGCTTTCTTT,CASSYSPGQGATEAFF
TRBV11-2,TRBJ2-1,-,-,TGTGCCAGCAGCTTACCCAGGGTTAATGAGCAGTTCTTC,CASSLPRVNEQFF
TRBV6-5,TRBJ2-3,TRBD2,-,TGTGCCAGCATTGGCGGGAGGGCAGATACGCAGTATTTT,CASIGGRADTQYF
TRBV20-1,TRBJ1-4,-,few,TGCAGTGCCCTCAATGAAAAACTGTTTTTT,CSALNEKLFF